This is a list of T cell receptor beta chains from one sample in a study of blood T cells in healthy people across ages. TCRdb reprocessed the 5' RACE reads via MiXCR and lists one record per CDR3 protein. The top ten clones hold about 32% of a sample with 730,000 or so distinct CDR3 sequences, roughly 41% of them seen once. The sample taken for sequencing was blood. The receptors originated from an elderly man in good health. The CDR3 runs from the conserved cysteine through the conserved F or W. The D gene is left open where the match is weak. Clone size appears in some rows only: once, few, many, or a class for an expanded clone.

d_call clone_size j_call v_call cdr3_aa cdr3_nt
TRBD2 NA TRBJ2-3 TRBV12-3/TRBV12-4 CASSPSGRSSTETQYF TGTGCCAGCAGTCCTAGCGGGAGGTCTAGCACAGAGACGCAGTATTTT
NA few TRBJ2-4 TRBV15 CATSRDKKDIQYF TGTGCCACCAGCAGAGATAAGAAAGACATTCAGTACTTC
TRBD1 few TRBJ2-5 TRBV10-3 CAINDRDNQETQYF TGTGCCATCAACGACAGGGATAACCAAGAGACCCAGTACTTC
NA few TRBJ2-5 TRBV9 CASSETGTPQETQYF TGTGCCAGCAGCGAAACCGGGACTCCGCAAGAGACCCAGTACTTC
NA NA TRBJ2-7 TRBV30 CAWRQRADSYEQYF TGTGCCTGGAGACAGCGGGCAGACTCCTACGAGCAGTACTTC
NA few TRBJ2-5 TRBV5-1 CASRDGGVSKETQYF TGCGCCAGCAGGGACGGGGGCGTTAGTAAAGAGACCCAGTACTTC
TRBD1 NA TRBJ2-3 TRBV20-1 CSARVDRESDTQSF TGCAGTGCTAGGGTGGACAGGGAATCAGATACGCAGTCTTTT
TRBD1 many TRBJ1-2 TRBV7-2 CASSGTWTGNYGYTF TGTGCCAGCAGCGGAACGTGGACAGGGAACTATGGCTACACCTTC
NA NA TRBJ1-1 TRBV7-9 CASSLGQARTEAFF TGTGCCAGCAGCTTAGGACAGGCGAGGACTGAAGCTTTCTTT
TRBD2 few TRBJ2-1 TRBV14 CASSQDPLTSENFYNEQFF TGTGCCAGCAGCCAAGATCCTCTCACTAGCGAGAACTTCTACAATGAGCAGTTCTTC
TRBD2 NA TRBJ2-5 TRBV5-1 CASSLSGGSETQYF TGCGCCAGCAGCCTCAGCGGGGGAAGCGAGACCCAGTACTTC
TRBD2 few TRBJ2-5 TRBV7-2 CASSASSGGALEQYF TGTGCCAGCAGCGCCTCTAGCGGGGGGGCTCTGGAGCAGTACTTC
TRBD2 many TRBJ2-5 TRBV5-1 CASSLASGLAEETQYF TGCGCCAGCAGCTTGGCCTCGGGACTAGCGGAAGAGACCCAGTACTTC
NA NA TRBJ1-6 TRBV20-1 CSATAGWDNSPLHF TGCAGTGCTACGGCAGGGTGGGACAATTCACCCCTCCACTTT
TRBD2 NA TRBJ2-1 TRBV4-3 CASSQDYAGTSEQFF TGCGCCAGCAGCCAAGATTATGCAGGGACTAGCGAGCAGTTCTTC
TRBD1 NA TRBJ2-7 TRBV6-2/TRBV6-3 CASSYTLRTGVPYNEQYF TGTGCCAGCAGCTATACCCTTCGGACAGGGGTACCCTACAATGAGCAGTACTTC
TRBD1 few TRBJ2-1 TRBV12-3/TRBV12-4 CASGNRGYNEQFF TGTGCCAGCGGTAACAGGGGTTACAATGAGCAGTTCTTC
TRBD2 few TRBJ2-7 TRBV7-2 CASSLAGSLREQYF TGTGCCAGCAGCCTAGCGGGTTCATTGCGCGAGCAGTACTTC
NA many TRBJ2-7 TRBV20-1 CSAEGEGSYEQYF TGCAGTGCTGAGGGGGAGGGGTCCTACGAGCAGTACTTC
NA NA TRBJ1-1 TRBV20-1 CSADINTEAFF TGCAGTGCTGATATTAACACTGAAGCTTTCTTT
NA NA TRBJ2-7 TRBV13 CASSRVGEPYEQYF TGTGCCAGCAGCCGAGTCGGGGAGCCCTACGAGCAGTACTTC
NA NA TRBJ2-2 TRBV11-2 CASSLRRANTGELFF TGTGCCAGCAGCTTACGGCGGGCGAACACCGGGGAGCTGTTTTTT
TRBD1 NA TRBJ1-2 TRBV11-2 CASSSGTGLRYGYTF TGTGCCAGCAGCTCAGGGACAGGGCTCCGCTATGGCTACACCTTC
TRBD2 many TRBJ2-7 TRBV7-2 CASSLASGSAEQYF TGTGCCAGCAGCTTAGCTAGCGGGAGTGCCGAGCAGTACTTC
TRBD1 few TRBJ1-2 TRBV11-1 CASSSFGTGTGSGYTF TGTGCCAGCAGCTCCTTCGGAACCGGGACAGGGAGTGGCTACACCTTC
NA NA TRBJ2-7 TRBV7-2 CAGSVSYEQYF TGTGCCGGCAGCGTGTCCTACGAGCAGTACTTC
TRBD1 NA TRBJ2-5 TRBV7-9 CASMGQTETQYF TGTGCCAGCATGGGACAGACCGAGACCCAGTACTTC
NA NA TRBJ1-1 TRBV5-1 CASRRSGQRELNTEAFF TGCGCCAGCAGGCGCTCCGGACAGAGAGAATTGAACACTGAAGCTTTCTTT
NA NA TRBJ2-3 TRBV15 CATSRDLGADTQYF TGTGCCACCAGCAGAGATCTAGGAGCAGATACGCAGTATTTT
NA many TRBJ1-2 TRBV7-2 CASSLNPAGNPYYGYTF TGTGCCAGCAGCTTAAACCCTGCAGGGAACCCTTATTATGGCTACACCTTC
NA few TRBJ2-3 TRBV12-3/TRBV12-4 CASSVRGAGDTQYF TGTGCCAGCAGTGTTAGGGGGGCCGGAGATACGCAGTATTTT
TRBD2 NA TRBJ2-1 TRBV28 CASRKREGPYNEQFF TGTGCCAGCAGAAAGCGGGAGGGCCCCTACAATGAGCAGTTCTTC
NA once TRBJ2-7 TRBV28 CASSPSGTESYEQYF TGTGCCAGCAGTCCCTCAGGGACCGAGTCCTACGAGCAGTACTTC
TRBD1 few TRBJ2-3 TRBV7-2 CASSLVGFGTDSTDTQYF TGTGCCAGCAGCTTAGTGGGGTTTGGGACAGATAGCACAGATACGCAGTATTTT
NA many TRBJ2-3 TRBV6-2/TRBV6-3 CASSYFTDTQYF TGTGCCAGCAGTTACTTCACAGATACGCAGTATTTT
TRBD2 NA TRBJ2-1 TRBV27 CASSLGLAGGGAEQFF TGTGCCAGCAGTTTAGGACTAGCGGGAGGAGGAGCTGAGCAGTTCTTC
NA few TRBJ2-7 TRBV4-3 CASSQDYRRTYEQYF TGCGCCAGCAGCCAAGATTATCGCAGAACCTACGAGCAGTACTTC
NA NA TRBJ2-3 TRBV2 CASTGGQGRMREVGDTQYF TGTGCCAGCACTGGGGGACAGGGAAGGATGCGGGAGGTTGGAGATACGCAGTATTTT
TRBD1 once TRBJ2-2 TRBV7-2 CASSKRQGASRLSGELFF TGTGCCAGCAGCAAAAGACAGGGGGCGAGCCGATTATCCGGGGAGCTGTTTTTT
NA few TRBJ2-5 TRBV20-1 CSASADQETQYF TGCAGTGCTAGCGCGGACCAAGAGACCCAGTACTTC
TRBD2 few TRBJ2-7 TRBV15 CATKLAGEEYEQYF TGTGCCACCAAACTAGCGGGAGAAGAGTACGAGCAGTACTTC
TRBD2 NA TRBJ2-7 TRBV2 CASSLLAGAYNEQYF TGTGCCAGCAGTCTACTAGCGGGAGCATACAATGAGCAGTACTTC